Listed below are T cell receptor beta chains from one sample, sequenced in a study of T-cell memory formation after mild COVID-19. TCRdb reprocessed the 5' RACE reads via MiXCR and lists one record per CDR3 protein. The repertoire has roughly 580,000 distinct CDR3 sequences, approximately 19% of them found once; the top ten carry around 13%. What was sequenced was PBMCs or a T cell subset sorted from them (not recorded which). The receptor source for this set is an adult woman who had mild COVID-19 (a few samples of this study predate the infection). Cell type and time point are not known. Each CDR3 is given with its conserved first and last residue. The D gene is left open where the match is weak. Some rows have no size entry. The others give once, few or many, or a class for an expanded clone.

j_call	clone_size	v_call	d_call	cdr3_nt	cdr3_aa
TRBJ2-3	few	TRBV20-1	NA	TGCAGTGCTAGAGTCGGGGAAAGCACAGATACGCAGTATTTT	CSARVGESTDTQYF
TRBJ1-6	NA	TRBV15	NA	TGTGCCACCAGCAGCCGGGGAGTTAATTCACCCCTCCACTTT	CATSSRGVNSPLHF
TRBJ2-1	NA	TRBV30	NA	TGTGCCTGGAGTGTGGGGGTGCCCTACAATGAGCAGTTCTTC	CAWSVGVPYNEQFF
TRBJ2-1	NA	TRBV11-2	NA	TGTGCCAGCAGGCATACAGGGACCGGGACAATAAGGGATGAGCAGTTCTTC	CASRHTGTGTIRDEQFF
TRBJ2-1	many	TRBV5-6	NA	TGTGCCAGCAGCTCCCGGCTAAGGGGAGTCACCTACAATGAGCAGTTCTTC	CASSSRLRGVTYNEQFF
TRBJ1-1	NA	TRBV20-1	NA	TGCAGTGCTAGAGCGGCAGGCCGGTGGACTGAAGCTTTCTTT	CSARAAGRWTEAFF
TRBJ1-6	few	TRBV4-1	NA	TGCGCCAGCAGCCAAGAATCAGGGACCCAAGGGTCACCCCTCCACTTT	CASSQESGTQGSPLHF
TRBJ1-5	NA	TRBV7-2	NA	TGTGCCAGCAGCGTCACGTGGCGGCAGCCCCAGCATTTT	CASSVTWRQPQHF
TRBJ1-5	few	TRBV6-2/TRBV6-3	TRBD1	TGTGCCAGCAGTTTCCGGGACAGGGTTTTAACCCAGCCCCAGCATTTT	CASSFRDRVLTQPQHF
TRBJ2-7	NA	TRBV2	NA	TGTGCCAGCAGTGACAGGTTACCCAAGCAGTACTTC	CASSDRLPKQYF
TRBJ2-7	NA	TRBV12-3/TRBV12-4	NA	TGTGCCAGCAGTGCGGTCGGGGTCGGGTCCTACGAGCAGTACTTC	CASSAVGVGSYEQYF
TRBJ2-5	few	TRBV30	TRBD2	TGTGCCTGGAGTTTTAGCGGGGGCCCGGAAGAGACCCAGTACTTC	CAWSFSGGPEETQYF
TRBJ2-3	few	TRBV10-3	NA	TGTGCCATCAGGGGCGGCGGGACCTCCATCGCAGATACGCAGTATTTT	CAIRGGGTSIADTQYF
TRBJ2-5	few	TRBV15	NA	TGTGCCACCAGCAGAGCAGGGGGGGAGACCCAGTACTTC	CATSRAGGETQYF
TRBJ2-1	NA	TRBV14	TRBD1	TGTGCCAGCAGCCTCAAACGGGCAGGGGGCTCCTCGTGGGAGCAGTTCTTC	CASSLKRAGGSSWEQFF
TRBJ1-1	few	TRBV6-5	NA	TGTGCCAGCAGTTACGGGGACACTGAAGCTTTCTTT	CASSYGDTEAFF
TRBJ1-2	few	TRBV19	NA	TGTGCCAGTAGTATCGGCGTGGCAGGTCCGCGACGGGGCTACACCTTC	CASSIGVAGPRRGYTF
TRBJ2-1	NA	TRBV12-3/TRBV12-4	NA	TGTGCCAGCAGTTTACACAACAACCGGGATTATGAGCAGTTCTTC	CASSLHNNRDYEQFF
TRBJ2-1	NA	TRBV24-1	TRBD2	TGTGCCACCAGTGAGCTGGGGGGCGGGGGGGCAACGAATGAGCAGTTCTTC	CATSELGGGGATNEQFF
TRBJ2-7	NA	TRBV7-2	NA	TGTGCCAGCAGCACCCGAGGACGCTACGAGCAGTACTTC	CASSTRGRYEQYF
TRBJ1-6	NA	TRBV27	NA	TGTGCCAGCAGCTTGAGAGCGACAGTCTATAATTCACCCCTCCACTTT	CASSLRATVYNSPLHF
TRBJ2-1	NA	TRBV20-1	NA	TGCAGTGCTAGGGGGTTTGAAAATGAGCAGTTCTTC	CSARGFENEQFF
TRBJ2-1	NA	TRBV6-1	TRBD2	TGTGCCAGCCGTGATGGACTAGCGGGAGCCAATGAGCAGTTCTTC	CASRDGLAGANEQFF
TRBJ2-1	few	TRBV24-1	NA	TGTGCCACCAGTGATTTTGGCAACTACAATGAGCAGTTCTTC	CATSDFGNYNEQFF
TRBJ2-3	NA	TRBV4-3	TRBD1	TGCGCCAGCAGCCAACCACAGGGGAATACGCAGTATTTT	CASSQPQGNTQYF
TRBJ2-5	few	TRBV2	TRBD2	TGTGCCAGCATTTTAGGACTAGCGGGAGGAGAGACCCAGTACTTC	CASILGLAGGETQYF
TRBJ1-4	NA	TRBV5-1	NA	TGCGCCAGCAGCCCAATCTCAGGGCTATCTAATGAAAAACTGTTTTTT	CASSPISGLSNEKLFF
TRBJ1-6	many	TRBV12-3/TRBV12-4	NA	TGTGCCAGCAGGGGAACCGGGACTGGTAATTCACCCCTCCACTTT	CASRGTGTGNSPLHF
TRBJ2-7	few	TRBV12-3/TRBV12-4	NA	TGTGCCAGCAGGCCCGGGGGACTGTTCTACGAGCAGTACTTC	CASRPGGLFYEQYF
TRBJ2-7	NA	TRBV10-3	NA	TGTGCCATCAGTGAGTCGGACTCCTCCTCCTACGAGCAGTACTTC	CAISESDSSSYEQYF
TRBJ1-1	many	TRBV11-2	NA	TGTGCCAGCAGCTTAGTCGTAGGCACTGAAGCTTTCTTT	CASSLVVGTEAFF
TRBJ2-5	few	TRBV4-1	TRBD1	TGCGCCAGCAGCACCCCCGGTGGTATGATGGGGACAGGCTCCCAAGAGACCCAGTACTTC	CASSTPGGMMGTGSQETQYF
TRBJ1-1	few	TRBV18	TRBD1	TGTGCCAGCTCGGCCCGGGACAGGGTCACTGAAGCTTTCTTT	CASSARDRVTEAFF
TRBJ1-6	NA	TRBV5-5	TRBD1	TGTGCCAGCAGCTTGGCAGGGGGCCAATCACCCCTCCACTTT	CASSLAGGQSPLHF
TRBJ2-7	NA	TRBV20-1	NA	TGCAGTGCTAGAGAGGGCCGGTACGAGCAGTACTTC	CSAREGRYEQYF
TRBJ2-1	NA	TRBV29-1	NA	TGCAGCGTCTCGACACCTAATGAGCAGTTCTTC	CSVSTPNEQFF